This T cell receptor beta chain originates from a study of control samples from healthy donors and cancer patients. The CDR3 extends over 16 amino acids. Germline V gene lookup returns CDR1 MGHRA and CDR2 YSYEKL. Trimming left V 1 base short and J 3 bases short, with 12 bases between. Assay used: immunoSEQ multiplex PCR; TCRdb lists only in-frame clones, some missing. The sample records roughly 160,000 clones, over 90% being singletons. The genes are TRBV4-1 and TRBJ2-2, with a possible D match to TRBD2 (7 bases). The specimen was blood. This TCR came from a woman aged 30 to 39 in good health. CDR3 in amino acids: CASSQVRGPHTGELFF. CDR3 in DNA: TGCGCCAGCAGCCAAGTGCGGGGGCCTCACACCGGGGAGCTGTTTTTT.